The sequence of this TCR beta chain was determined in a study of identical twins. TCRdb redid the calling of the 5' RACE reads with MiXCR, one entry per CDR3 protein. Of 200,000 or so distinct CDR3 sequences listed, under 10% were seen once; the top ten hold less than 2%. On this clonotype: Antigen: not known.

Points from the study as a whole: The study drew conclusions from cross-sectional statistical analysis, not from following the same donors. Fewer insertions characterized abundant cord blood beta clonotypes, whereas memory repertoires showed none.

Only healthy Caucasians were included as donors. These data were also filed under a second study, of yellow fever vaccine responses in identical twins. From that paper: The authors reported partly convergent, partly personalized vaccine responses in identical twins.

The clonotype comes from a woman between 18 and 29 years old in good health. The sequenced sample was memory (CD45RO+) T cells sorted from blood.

The CDR3 spells CSASFRQGADTQYF. CDR3 DNA: TGCAGTGCTAGCTTCAGACAGGGAGCAGATACGCAGTATTTT. The chain links TRBV20-1 to TRBJ2-3, with 7 bases fitting TRBD1. V lost 3 bases, J lost 4 bases, and 7 bases stayed unmatched. In germline, CDR1 is DFQATT, CDR2 SNEGSKA (reference sequence). The CDR3 loop spans 14 amino acids.